The 24 T cell receptor beta chains below were found in one sample sequenced in a study of T-cell memory formation after mild COVID-19. Each CDR3 protein gets one entry after TCRdb re-called the 5' RACE reads with MiXCR. The sample includes about 250,000 distinct CDR3 sequences, 15% to 20% seen only once; the top ten take 23%. Source material: PBMCs or a T cell subset sorted from them (not recorded which). The receptor source for this set is a man in his late teens or twenties who had mild COVID-19 (a few samples of this study predate the infection). Cell type and time point are not known.

This chain uses TRBV4-1 with TRBJ1-1, with D possibly TRBD1 on 5 matching bases. CDR1 and CDR2 from the germline V gene are MGHRA and YSYEKL. The length of the CDR3 is 15 residues. Trimming left V 0 bases short and J 4 bases short, with 12 bases between. As DNA, the CDR3 is TGCGCCAGCAGCCAAGATCAGGGATTAGCCACTGAAGCTTTCTTT. Its translation is CASSQDQGLATEAFF.

This clonotype occurred a few times. V is TRBV20-1 and J is TRBJ1-4; D unresolved. Germline V lookup: CDR1 DFQATT, CDR2 SNEGSKA (reference sequence). Trimming shortened V by 0 bases and J by 4 bases, and 9 bases separated the two germline ends. This CDR3 contains 14 residues. CDR3 protein: CSARERALNEKLFF. The CDR3 DNA sequence: TGCAGTGCTAGAGAGCGAGCTCTTAATGAAAAACTGTTTTTT.

This clonotype showed up just a few times. The V call is TRBV20-1, the J call TRBJ1-4; D is ambiguous. With 1 base removed from V and 8 bases from J, the gap between germline ends came to 5 bases. This CDR3 has 11 residues. Germline loops: CDR1 DFQATT, CDR2 SNEGSKA (reference sequence). This CDR3 reads CSARVREKLFF. The CDR3 DNA follows: TGCAGTGCTAGAGTGAGGGAAAAACTGTTTTTT.

The J gene is TRBJ2-1, the V gene TRBV7-9, with 8 bases fitting TRBD1. The V and J ends lost 5 bases and 9 bases, in that order; junction bases with no gene match: 12. Per the germline V gene, CDR1 is SEHNR and CDR2 is FQNEAQ (reference sequence). This CDR3 contains 15 residues. CDR3 sequence reads: CASSLQGALNFEQFF. The CDR3 region has the DNA TGTGCCAGCAGCCTCCAGGGGGCGCTCAACTTTGAGCAGTTCTTC.

This clonotype has only a few counts. V usage is TRBV28 and J usage is TRBJ2-5; tentative D call: TRBD2 (7 bases). Germline assignment: CDR1 MDHEN and CDR2 SYDVKM. V lost 6 bases and J 4 bases, leaving 15 bases between the germline ends. This CDR3 has 14 amino acids. CDR3 loop: CASRWLGGGETQYF. The CDR3 coding sequence is TGTGCCAGCAGGTGGTTGGGAGGGGGAGAGACCCAGTACTTC.

The chain uses TRBV6-6 and TRBJ2-2; the D is unclear. V lost 0 bases and J lost 5, with 7 bases in between. The CDR3 spans 14 residues. Germline V gene sequence: CDR1 MNHNY, CDR2 SVGAGI (reference sequence). The DNA of the CDR3 is TGTGCCAGCAGTTACTCGGCTAGTACCGGGGAGCTGTTTTTT. The encoded protein is CASSYSASTGELFF.

This clonotype came up many times. V gene TRBV6-1 combines with J gene TRBJ2-6; D unresolved. Trimming removed 2 bases from V and 4 bases from J, with 6 bases in between. Germline loops: CDR1 MNHNS, CDR2 SASEGT. The CDR3 consists of 14 residues. The CDR3 sequence is CASSELRGANVLTF. The CDR3 DNA sequence: TGTGCCAGCAGTGAATTACGGGGGGCCAACGTCCTGACTTTC.

This clonotype was seen just once. The chain couples TRBV2 to TRBJ2-2; D unclear. V lost 10 bases, J lost 5 bases, and 14 bases lay in between. Germline V gives CDR1 SNHLY, CDR2 FYNNEI. The CDR3 extends over 13 amino acids. The CDR3 nucleotides are TGTGCCACGACTCCGGCAGAGACCGGGGAGCTGTTTTTT. Translating gives CATTPAETGELFF.

The chain couples TRBV7-6 to TRBJ1-1; no clear D gene. Trimming removed 1 base from V and 12 bases from J, with 15 bases in between. CDR1 and CDR2 (germline): SGHVS, FNYEAQ. CDR3 length: 13 amino acids. The CDR3 DNA sequence: TGTGCCAGCAGCTTAGTTAGGGCCGGGGAAACTTTCTTT. Translating it yields CASSLVRAGETFF.

The gene calls are TRBV5-6 and TRBJ2-7; a possible D gene is TRBD2 (5 bases). The CDR3 is 13 residues long. Trimming shortened V by 3 bases and J by 0 bases, and 7 bases separated the two germline ends. CDR1 and CDR2 (germline): SGHDT, YYEEEE. Written as DNA, the CDR3 is TGTGCCAGCAGCTCCAGCGGCTCCTACGAGCAGTACGTC. Translation: CASSSSGSYEQYV.

For this clonotype: The conserved final phenylalanine or tryptophan is absent from the CDR3, which likely points to a read error. V and J are TRBV7-3 and TRBJ1-1; D gene ambiguous. V was clipped by 0 bases and J by 1 base, with 6 bases between them. The length of the CDR3 is 14 residues. Per the germline V gene, CDR1 is SGHTA and CDR2 is FQGTGA. DNA for the CDR3: TGTGCCAGCAGCTTAACCTCGGGGAACACTGAAGCTTTCTAT. Its protein is CASSLTSGNTEAFY.

The gene calls are TRBV12-3 or TRBV12-4 and TRBJ1-5; TRBD1 matches 8 bases. V shed 5 bases, J shed 5 bases, and the junction held 5 bases outside the gene matches. The CDR3 is 14 residues long. In DNA, the CDR3 is TGTGCCAGCAGTGGGGACAGGTCCCATCAGCCCCAGCATTTT. Translating gives CASSGDRSHQPQHF.

Only a few counts were recorded for this clonotype. The rearrangement links TRBV5-1 to TRBJ2-5; D might be TRBD2 (6 bases). Trimming shortened V by 0 bases and J by 5 bases, and 11 bases separated the two germline ends. The length of the CDR3 is 14 residues. Germline CDR1 reads SGHRS; CDR2 reads YFSETQ. The CDR3 reads CASSLVASEETQYF. For the CDR3, the DNA is TGCGCCAGCAGCTTGGTGGCTAGCGAGGAGACCCAGTACTTC.

This chain connects TRBV6-7 to TRBJ2-7; 7 nucleotides line up with TRBD1. TRBV6-7 is noted as an ORF with a role that remains uncertain. V shed 4 bases and J 0 bases; nucleotides not matched to a gene: 0. The CDR3 has 13 residues. In DNA, the CDR3 is TGTGCCAGCAGTTGGGACAGCTCCTACGAGCAGTACTTC. Translation gives CASSWDSSYEQYF.

The chain has TRBV27 and TRBJ2-7; the D is unclear. This CDR3 spans 8 amino acids. In germline, CDR1 is MNHEY, CDR2 SMNVEV (reference sequence). The CDR3 sequence is CARSEQYV. The CDR3 nucleotides read TGTGCGAGGAGCGAGCAGTACGTC.

This chain uses TRBV6-2 or TRBV6-3 with TRBJ2-3; tentative D call: TRBD2 (6 bases). The CDR3 is made up of 16 amino acids. Germline loops: CDR1 MNHEY, CDR2 SVGEGT. Trimming pared 0 bases from V and 0 bases from J, leaving 10 bases between. CDR3 region: CASSYSPGVSTDTQYF. In DNA form, the CDR3 reads TGTGCCAGCAGTTACTCGCCGGGGGTAAGCACAGATACGCAGTATTTT.

The table lists this clonotype with a few counts. The genes are TRBV9 and TRBJ2-7; tentatively, D is TRBD1 (6 bases). Germline V lookup: CDR1 SGDLS, CDR2 YYNGEE. The V gene lost 4 bases and the J gene lost 6 bases, with 14 bases spanning the gap. The CDR3 runs to 13 residues. This chain's CDR3 is CASSSHQGGEQYF. The CDR3 bases are TGTGCCAGCAGCTCACACCAAGGGGGCGAGCAGTACTTC.

The chain recombines TRBV28 with TRBJ2-5, with TRBD1 matching 10 bases. The CDR3 spans 15 residues. The ends lost 6 bases at V and 5 bases at J; junction bases unmatched: 9. CDR1 and CDR2 from the germline V gene are MDHEN and SYDVKM. DNA of the CDR3: TGTGCCAGCAGCCCTGGGGGACAGGGGCGGGAGACCCAGTACTTC. Amino acids: CASSPGGQGRETQYF.

The chain carries TRBV4-3 and TRBJ2-1; 8 nucleotides match TRBD2. Germline-derived CDR1 and CDR2 are LGHNA and YSLEER. The V segment lost 1 base and the J segment 10 bases; nucleotides outside the gene matches: 6. This CDR3 has 14 amino acids. The CDR3 sequence is CASSQAGGYGEQFF. CDR3 in DNA: TGCGCCAGCAGCCAAGCGGGGGGGTACGGCGAGCAGTTCTTC.

In its sample, this clonotype was seen a few times. The chain recombines TRBV5-1 with TRBJ2-1; a weak D match, TRBD2 (5 bases). This CDR3 spans 12 amino acids. The germline V and J ends were trimmed by 3 bases and 10 bases, with 11 bases remaining between them. Germline lookup yields CDR1 SGHRS and CDR2 YFSETQ. The CDR3 DNA reads TGCGCCAGCAGCTGGGGTGGGGAGGAGCAGTTCTTC. Encoded protein: CASSWGGEEQFF.

V usage is TRBV7-2 and J usage is TRBJ1-2; D is uncertain. Trimming removed 5 bases from V and 6 bases from J, with 13 bases in between. This CDR3 contains 13 residues. Per germline, CDR1 SGHTA and CDR2 FQGNSA. The CDR3 here is CASSPRVLDGYTF. Written as DNA, the CDR3 is TGTGCCAGCAGCCCGAGGGTGTTGGATGGCTACACCTTC.

This clonotype was counted only a few times. The chain has TRBV20-1 and TRBJ1-1; the D is unclear. This CDR3 is built from 12 residues. Trimming stripped 1 base from V and 2 bases from J, with 5 bases between. Germline assignment: CDR1 DFQATT and CDR2 SNEGSKA (reference sequence). Here the CDR3 DNA reads TGCAGTGCTAGAGTCAAAAACACTGAAGCTTTCTTT. Translation gives CSARVKNTEAFF.

The V and J genes are TRBV6-1 and TRBJ2-3; D remains unclear. V was clipped by 4 bases and J by 4 bases, with 6 bases between them. Germline V gene lookup returns CDR1 MNHNS and CDR2 SASEGT. The CDR3 has 12 residues. The CDR3 DNA follows: TGTGCCAGCAGTGTGGTCGCAGATACGCAGTATTTT. This translates into CASSVVADTQYF.

The chain links TRBV20-1 to TRBJ2-2; 7 positions agree with TRBD1. This CDR3 comprises 14 residues. In germline, CDR1 is DFQATT, CDR2 SNEGSKA (reference sequence). The ends lost 4 bases at V and 4 bases at J; junction bases unmatched: 6. Here the CDR3 DNA reads TGCAGTGCTAACCGACAGGGATCCACCGGGGAGCTGTTTTTT. Translating gives CSANRQGSTGELFF.